Sequencing of this T cell receptor beta chain was carried out in a study of identical twins. From the 5' RACE reads, TCRdb called clonotypes with MiXCR, one entry per CDR3 protein. The data hold 550,000 to 700,000 distinct CDR3 sequences, with 21% observed a single time. The germline CDR1 and CDR2 sequences are MNHEY and SMNVEV (reference sequence). Trimming removed 1 base at V and 5 bases at J, with 12 bases between. This CDR3 is 14 amino acids long. This clonotype was seen a handful of times. These data were likewise used in another study, on T cells expressing NK-cell markers.

The sample taken for sequencing was PBMCs. The sequence came from a woman aged 18 to 35 in good health. The chain employs TRBV27 and TRBJ2-7; D gene uncertain. CDR3 DNA: TGTGCCAGCAGTTTATGGGCAGAAAGCAACGAGCAGTACTTC. Its protein product is CASSLWAESNEQYF.